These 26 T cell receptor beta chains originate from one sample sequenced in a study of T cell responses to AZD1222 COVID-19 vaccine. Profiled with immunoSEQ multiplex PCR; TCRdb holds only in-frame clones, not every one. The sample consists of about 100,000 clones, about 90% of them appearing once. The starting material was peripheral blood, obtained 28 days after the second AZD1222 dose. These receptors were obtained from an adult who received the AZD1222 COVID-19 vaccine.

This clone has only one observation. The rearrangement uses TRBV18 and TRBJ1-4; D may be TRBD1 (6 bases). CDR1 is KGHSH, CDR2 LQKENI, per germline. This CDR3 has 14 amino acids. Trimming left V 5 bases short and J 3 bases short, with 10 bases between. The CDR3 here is CASSRQEPNEKLFF. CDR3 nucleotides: TGTGCCAGCTCAAGACAGGAGCCTAATGAAAAACTGTTTTTT. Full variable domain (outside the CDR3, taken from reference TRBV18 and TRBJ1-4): NAGVMQNPRHLVRRRGQEARLRCSPMKGHSHVYWYRQLPEEGLKFMVYLQKENIIDESGMPKERFSAEFPKEGPSILRIQQVVRGDSAAYFCASSRQEPNEKLFFGSGTQLSVL.

The CDR3 loop is CASSPEAGGTQYF. The CDR3 DNA sequence: TGTGCCAGCTCACCTGAGGCTGGAGGGACCCAGTACTTC. This rearrangement joins TRBV18 to TRBJ2-5; TRBD2 is a possible D gene (5 bases). The CDR3 is 13 amino acids. CDR1 and CDR2 (germline): KGHSH, LQKENI. The V end was cut by 3 bases, the J end by 7 bases, with 12 bases between.

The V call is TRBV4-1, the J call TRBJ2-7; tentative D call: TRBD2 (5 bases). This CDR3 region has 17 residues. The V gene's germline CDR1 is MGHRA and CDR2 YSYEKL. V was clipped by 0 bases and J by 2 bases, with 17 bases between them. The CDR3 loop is CASSQDSPRAAAYEQYF. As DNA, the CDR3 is TGCGCCAGCAGCCAAGACTCCCCACGGGCAGCGGCCTACGAGCAGTACTTC.

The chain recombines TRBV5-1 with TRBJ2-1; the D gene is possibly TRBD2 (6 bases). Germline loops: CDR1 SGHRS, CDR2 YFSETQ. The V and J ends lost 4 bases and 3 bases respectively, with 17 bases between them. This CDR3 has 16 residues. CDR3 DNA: TGCGCCAGCAGCACCCGTGGCGGGGTTGACTACAATGAGCAGTTCTTC. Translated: CASSTRGGVDYNEQFF.

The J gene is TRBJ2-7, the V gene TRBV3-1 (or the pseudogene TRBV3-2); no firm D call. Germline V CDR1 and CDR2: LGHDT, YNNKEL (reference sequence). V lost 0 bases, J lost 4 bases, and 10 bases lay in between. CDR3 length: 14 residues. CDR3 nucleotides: TGTGCCAGCAGCCAAGATCAAGGCTTATACGAGCAGTACTTC. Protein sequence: CASSQDQGLYEQYF.

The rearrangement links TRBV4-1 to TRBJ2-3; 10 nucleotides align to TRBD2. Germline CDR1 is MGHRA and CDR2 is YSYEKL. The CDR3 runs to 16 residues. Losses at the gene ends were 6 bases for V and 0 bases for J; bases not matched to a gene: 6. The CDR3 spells CASSSQAGGSTDTQYF. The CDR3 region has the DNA TGCGCCAGCAGTTCCCAAGCGGGGGGGAGCACAGATACGCAGTATTTT.

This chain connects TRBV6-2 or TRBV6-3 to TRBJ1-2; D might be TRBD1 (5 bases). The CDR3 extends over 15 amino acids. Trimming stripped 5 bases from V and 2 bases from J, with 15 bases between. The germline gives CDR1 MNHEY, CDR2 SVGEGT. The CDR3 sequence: CASSLIEDSNYGYTF. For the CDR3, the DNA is TGTGCCAGCAGTCTCATTGAAGACAGCAACTATGGCTACACCTTC.

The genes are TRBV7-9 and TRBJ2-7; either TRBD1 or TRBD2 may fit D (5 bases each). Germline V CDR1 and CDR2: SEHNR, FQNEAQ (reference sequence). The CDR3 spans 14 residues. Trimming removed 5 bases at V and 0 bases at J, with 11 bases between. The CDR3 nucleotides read TGTGCCAGCAGCCCGGGACCGAGCTCCTACGAGCAGTACTTC. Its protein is CASSPGPSSYEQYF.

This CDR3 is CASSFGQYQETQYF. The CDR3 DNA follows: TGTGCCAGCAGTTTTGGTCAGTACCAAGAGACCCAGTACTTC. The chain carries TRBV28 and TRBJ2-5; D is unclear. V dropped 3 bases and J dropped 0 bases, with 8 bases sitting between them. Germline-derived CDR1 and CDR2 are MDHEN and SYDVKM. The CDR3 is made up of 14 amino acids.

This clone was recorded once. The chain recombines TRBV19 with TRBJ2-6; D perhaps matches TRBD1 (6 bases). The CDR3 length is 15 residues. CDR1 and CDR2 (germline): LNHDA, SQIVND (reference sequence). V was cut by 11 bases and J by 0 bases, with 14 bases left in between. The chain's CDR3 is CAAGQPYSGANVLTF. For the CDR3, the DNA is TGTGCCGCAGGACAGCCTTACTCTGGGGCCAACGTCCTGACTTTC.

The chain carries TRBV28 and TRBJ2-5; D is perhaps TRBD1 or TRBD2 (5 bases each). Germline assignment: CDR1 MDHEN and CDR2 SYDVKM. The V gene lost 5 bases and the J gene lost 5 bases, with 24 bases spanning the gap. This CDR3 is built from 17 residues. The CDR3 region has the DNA TGTGCCAGCAGTCTTAATACGGGACGGTCTGTGGGGGAGACCCAGTACTTC. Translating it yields CASSLNTGRSVGETQYF.

The chain's CDR3 is CASTPGTGGFYNSPLHF. The CDR3 DNA reads as TGCGCCAGCACACCAGGGACAGGGGGCTTCTATAATTCACCCCTCCACTTT. This chain connects TRBV5-1 to TRBJ1-6, with 12 bases fitting TRBD1. The germline gives CDR1 SGHRS, CDR2 YFSETQ. The CDR3 is made up of 17 amino acids. V lost 6 bases, J lost 3 bases, and 7 bases stayed unmatched. Variable domain in full (rest from reference TRBV5-1 and TRBJ1-6): KAGVTQTPRYLIKTRGQQVTLSCSPISGHRSVSWYQQTPGQGLQFLFEYFSETQRNKGNFPGRFSGRQFSNSRSEMNVSTLELGDSALYLCASTPGTGGFYNSPLHFGNGTRLTVT.

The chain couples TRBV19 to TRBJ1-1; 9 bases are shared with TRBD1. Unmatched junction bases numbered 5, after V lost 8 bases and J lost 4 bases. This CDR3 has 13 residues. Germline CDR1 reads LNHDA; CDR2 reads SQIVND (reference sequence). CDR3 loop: CASEDRGGTEAFF. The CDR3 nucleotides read TGTGCCAGTGAGGACAGGGGAGGCACTGAAGCTTTCTTT.

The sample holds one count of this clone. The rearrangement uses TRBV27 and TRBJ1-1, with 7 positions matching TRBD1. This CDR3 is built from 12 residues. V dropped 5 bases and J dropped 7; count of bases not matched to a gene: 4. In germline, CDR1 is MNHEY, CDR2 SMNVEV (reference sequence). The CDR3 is CASSHRGNEAFF. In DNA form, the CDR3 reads TGTGCCAGCAGTCACAGGGGAAATGAAGCTTTCTTT.

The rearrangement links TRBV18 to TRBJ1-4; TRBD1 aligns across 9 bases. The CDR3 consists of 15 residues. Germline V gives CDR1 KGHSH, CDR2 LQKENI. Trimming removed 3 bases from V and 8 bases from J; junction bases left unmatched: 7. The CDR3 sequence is CASSPPGQGSEKLFF. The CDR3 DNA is TGTGCCAGCTCACCTCCGGGACAGGGTTCCGAAAAACTGTTTTTT.

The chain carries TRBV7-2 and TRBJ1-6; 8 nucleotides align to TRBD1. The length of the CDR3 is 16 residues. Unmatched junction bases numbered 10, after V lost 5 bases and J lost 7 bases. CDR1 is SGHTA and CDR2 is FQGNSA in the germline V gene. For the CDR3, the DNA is TGTGCCAGCAGCCCTGGTCCAGGGGGCCTGAATTCACCCCTCCACTTT. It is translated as CASSPGPGGLNSPLHF.

The CDR3 DNA sequence: TGTGCCAACGCTGGGACAGTCACCGGGGAGCTGTTTTTT. Encoded protein: CANAGTVTGELFF. J is TRBJ2-2 and V is TRBV10-3, with 7 bases lining up with TRBD1. The CDR3 extends over 13 amino acids. Germline V gives CDR1 ENHRY, CDR2 SYGVKD. With V trimmed by 10 bases and J by 4 bases, 6 bases remained unmatched.

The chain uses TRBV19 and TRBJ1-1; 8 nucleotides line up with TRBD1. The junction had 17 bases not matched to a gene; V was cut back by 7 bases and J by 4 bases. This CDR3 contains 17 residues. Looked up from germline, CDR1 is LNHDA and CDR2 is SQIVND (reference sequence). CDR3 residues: CASTQDRGSTIFTEAFF. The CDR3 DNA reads TGTGCCAGTACTCAAGACAGGGGCTCCACTATTTTCACTGAAGCTTTCTTT.

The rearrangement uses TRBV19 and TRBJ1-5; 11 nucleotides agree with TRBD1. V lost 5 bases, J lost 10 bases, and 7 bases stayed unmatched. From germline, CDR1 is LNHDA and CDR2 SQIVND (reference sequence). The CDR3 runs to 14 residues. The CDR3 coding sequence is TGTGCCAGTAGTCCGGACAGGGGGCTAGTTCCCCAGCATTTT. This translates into CASSPDRGLVPQHF. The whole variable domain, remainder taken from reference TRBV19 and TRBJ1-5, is DGGITQSPKYLFRKEGQNVTLSCEQNLNHDAMYWYRQDPGQGLRLIYYSQIVNDFQKGDIAEGYSVSREKKESFPLTVTSAQKNPTAFYLCASSPDRGLVPQHFGDGTRLSIL.

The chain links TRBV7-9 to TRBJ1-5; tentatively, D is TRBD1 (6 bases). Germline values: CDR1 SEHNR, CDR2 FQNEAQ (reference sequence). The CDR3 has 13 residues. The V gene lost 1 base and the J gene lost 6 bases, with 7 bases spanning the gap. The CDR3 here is CASSLGTAQPQHF. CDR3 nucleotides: TGTGCCAGCAGCTTAGGGACAGCTCAGCCCCAGCATTTT.

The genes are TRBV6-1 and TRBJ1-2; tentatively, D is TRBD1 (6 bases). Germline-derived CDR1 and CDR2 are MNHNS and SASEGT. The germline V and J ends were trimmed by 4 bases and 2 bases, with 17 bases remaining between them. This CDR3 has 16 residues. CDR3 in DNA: TGTGCCAGCAGTGGATTAGGGGGGGCTTGGAACTATGGCTACACCTTC. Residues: CASSGLGGAWNYGYTF.

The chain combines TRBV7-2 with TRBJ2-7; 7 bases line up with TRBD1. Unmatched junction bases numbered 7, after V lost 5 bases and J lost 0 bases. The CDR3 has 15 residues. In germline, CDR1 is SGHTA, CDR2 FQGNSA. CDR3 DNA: TGTGCCAGCAGCGTAACCGGGACAGCCTCCTACGAGCAGTACTTC. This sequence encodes CASSVTGTASYEQYF.

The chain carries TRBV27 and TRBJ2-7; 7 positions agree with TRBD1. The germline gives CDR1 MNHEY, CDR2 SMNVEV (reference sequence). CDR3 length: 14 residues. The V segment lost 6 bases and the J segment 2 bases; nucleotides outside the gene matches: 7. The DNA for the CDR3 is TGTGCCAGCAGACGACAGGGTATTACCTACGAGCAGTACTTC. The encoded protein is CASRRQGITYEQYF.

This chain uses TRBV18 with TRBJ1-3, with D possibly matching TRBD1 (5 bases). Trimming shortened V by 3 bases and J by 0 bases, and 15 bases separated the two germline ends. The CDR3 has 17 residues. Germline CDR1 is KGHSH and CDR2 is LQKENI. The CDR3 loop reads CASSPTTGTISGNTIYF. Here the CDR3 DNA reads TGTGCCAGCTCACCCACTACAGGCACCATCTCTGGAAACACCATATATTTT. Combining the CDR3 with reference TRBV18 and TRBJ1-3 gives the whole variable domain NAGVMQNPRHLVRRRGQEARLRCSPMKGHSHVYWYRQLPEEGLKFMVYLQKENIIDESGMPKERFSAEFPKEGPSILRIQQVVRGDSAAYFCASSPTTGTISGNTIYFGEGSWLTVV.

The DNA of the CDR3 is TGTGCCAGCAGCTACGAGGCTAGAGAGACCTACGAGCAGTACTTC. Its protein is CASSYEARETYEQYF. This rearrangement joins TRBV11-2 to TRBJ2-7; D is uncertain. The CDR3 contains 15 residues. With 4 bases removed from V and 2 bases from J, the gap between germline ends came to 15 bases. Germline lookup yields CDR1 SGHAT and CDR2 FQNNGV.

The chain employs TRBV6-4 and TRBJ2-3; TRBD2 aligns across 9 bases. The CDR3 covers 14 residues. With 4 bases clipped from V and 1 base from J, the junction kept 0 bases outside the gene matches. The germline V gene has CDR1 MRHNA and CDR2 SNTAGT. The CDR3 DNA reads TGTGCCAGCAGTGTAGCGGGGGGCACAGATACGCAGTATTTT. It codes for CASSVAGGTDTQYF.